Here is one TCR beta chain with its context. Antigen specificity is unknown. CDR3 size: 13 residues. V shed 10 bases, J shed 6 bases, and the junction held 12 bases outside the gene matches. Germline CDR1 SGHRS, CDR2 YFSETQ. The entry originates in a study of T cells in pancreatic ductal adenocarcinoma. Repertoires were generated with immunoSEQ multiplex PCR, while TCRdb's copy carries only in-frame clones and drops some. The top ten clones hold roughly 3.1% of a sample with 97,000 or so clones, over 90% of them seen once. Whole-study results and caveats: Tumor and blood clonality did not differ significantly, about 0.112 versus 0.072.

No neoadjuvant therapy was given to the selected pancreatic ductal adenocarcinoma patients before their surgery. The chain employs TRBV5-1 and TRBJ2-5; 7 nucleotides match TRBD2. This receptor was identified in a human donor with pancreatic ductal adenocarcinoma. The sequenced material came from PBMCs. The CDR3 DNA is TGCGCCTCCTTTCATCGGGGGGATCAGACCCAGTACTTC. Its protein product is CASFHRGDQTQYF.